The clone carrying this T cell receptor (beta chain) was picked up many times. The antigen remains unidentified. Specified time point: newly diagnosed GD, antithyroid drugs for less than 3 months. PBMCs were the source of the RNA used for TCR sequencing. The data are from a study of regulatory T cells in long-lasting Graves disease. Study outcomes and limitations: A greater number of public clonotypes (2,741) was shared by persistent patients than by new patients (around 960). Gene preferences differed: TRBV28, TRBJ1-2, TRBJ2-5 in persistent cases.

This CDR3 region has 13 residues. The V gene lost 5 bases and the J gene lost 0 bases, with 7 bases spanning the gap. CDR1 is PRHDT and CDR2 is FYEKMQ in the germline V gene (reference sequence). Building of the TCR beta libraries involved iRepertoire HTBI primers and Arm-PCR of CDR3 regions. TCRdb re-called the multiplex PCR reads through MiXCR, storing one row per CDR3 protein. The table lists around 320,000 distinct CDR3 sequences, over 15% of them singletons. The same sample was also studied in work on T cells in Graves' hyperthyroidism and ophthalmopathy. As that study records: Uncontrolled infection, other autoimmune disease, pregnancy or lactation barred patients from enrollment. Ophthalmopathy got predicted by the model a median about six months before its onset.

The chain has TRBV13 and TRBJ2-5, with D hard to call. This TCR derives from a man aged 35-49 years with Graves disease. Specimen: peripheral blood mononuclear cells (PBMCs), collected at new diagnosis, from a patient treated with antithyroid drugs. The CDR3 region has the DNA TGTGCCAGCAGCCCGCGGTACCAAGAGACCCAGTACTTC. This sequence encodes CASSPRYQETQYF.